Listed below are T cell receptor beta chains from one sample, sequenced in a study of blood T cell repertoires in COVID-19. The protocol was immunoSEQ multiplex PCR, while the TCRdb copy is restricted to in-frame clones and leaves out a portion. The data hold hundreds of thousands of clones, with about 85% observed a single time. The sequenced sample consisted of PBMCs or T cells enriched from blood (not recorded which). These receptors originate from a woman between 18 and 29 years old with acute COVID-19. The conserved cysteine and the conserved F or W are not part of the CDR3 here. The order of the fields is V gene, clone size, CDR3 protein. Size tells how often a clone was seen (once, few, many) or the class of an expanded clone, and some rows leave it out.

v_call: TRBV9; clone_size: .; cdr3_aa: ASSVASHYSYEQY
v_call: TRBV5-8; clone_size: few; cdr3_aa: ASSFYRVGQPQH
v_call: TRBV6-5; clone_size: .; cdr3_aa: ASSNPGTDYEQY
v_call: TRBV7-9; clone_size: .; cdr3_aa: ASSTRGGNEQY
v_call: TRBV7-3; clone_size: .; cdr3_aa: ASSEGGGNSPLH
v_call: TRBV9; clone_size: .; cdr3_aa: ASSVVERVSSYNEQF
v_call: TRBV11-3; clone_size: .; cdr3_aa: ASSRRGNTGELF
v_call: TRBV7-2; clone_size: .; cdr3_aa: ASSLRTGVYNEQF
v_call: TRBV7-9; clone_size: .; cdr3_aa: ASSFSIRDRDNSPLH
v_call: TRBV7-9; clone_size: .; cdr3_aa: ASRGQYEQY
v_call: TRBV5-1; clone_size: .; cdr3_aa: ASSLDPATNEKLF
v_call: TRBV5-1; clone_size: .; cdr3_aa: ASSLGTGNEKLF
v_call: TRBV6-2/TRBV6-3; clone_size: .; cdr3_aa: ASSSRIAGEDTGELF
v_call: TRBV19; clone_size: .; cdr3_aa: ASSLPGSQNSPLH
v_call: TRBV11-2; clone_size: .; cdr3_aa: ASSLAGGGTEAF
v_call: TRBV7-9; clone_size: once; cdr3_aa: ASSLSRQEYSPLH
v_call: TRBV5-4; clone_size: few; cdr3_aa: ASSKRTDEETQY
v_call: TRBV7-5; clone_size: .; cdr3_aa: VRSFSGRAPETQY
v_call: TRBV28; clone_size: .; cdr3_aa: ASKITSGSDQETQY
v_call: TRBV7-8; clone_size: .; cdr3_aa: ASSSGTGAQPQH
v_call: TRBV7-2; clone_size: .; cdr3_aa: ASSYPRASGYNEQF
v_call: TRBV9; clone_size: .; cdr3_aa: ASSVGTVTMSPLH
v_call: TRBV4-3; clone_size: .; cdr3_aa: ASSQDRPGVGNTIY
v_call: TRBV7-7; clone_size: .; cdr3_aa: ASSLGLAPDTQY
v_call: TRBV23-1; clone_size: .; cdr3_aa: ASSQRTVNQPQH
v_call: TRBV4-3; clone_size: .; cdr3_aa: ASSRDNSYEQY
v_call: TRBV6-2/TRBV6-3; clone_size: .; cdr3_aa: ASSYSFRSGTGRNQPQH
v_call: TRBV6-5; clone_size: once; cdr3_aa: ASSYSYGRGNQPQH
v_call: TRBV5-1; clone_size: once; cdr3_aa: ASSLDRVTYGYT